These 17 T cell receptor beta chains share one sample of origin, sequenced in a study of shared clonotypes between healthy human individuals (TCRdb year 2020). Receptors were amplified or captured by the immunoSEQ multiplex PCR assay. TCRdb took over this immuneACCESS table, retaining in-frame rearrangements with V and J assigned. Such tables are incomplete; in checked studies, under half of the missing clones stem from an unresolved V gene, and the remainder is unexplained. The sample table records fewer than 700,000 clones; 90% to 95% of these occur just once. Of the sample, approximately 0.11% falls within the top ten clones. CD8 naive samples were obtained by positive selection for CCR7 among CD45RO-negative cells, yielding a CD45RA+CCR7+ population from which TemRA cells were excluded. What was sequenced was naive CD8+ T cells sorted from blood. Per the publication, the cell subset or site label means: CD45RA+CCR7+. The receptors stem from a woman aged 25 to 39 in good health.

The chain joins TRBV9 to TRBJ1-1; no definite D call. The CDR3 loop spans 13 amino acids. Germline V gene lookup returns CDR1 SGDLS and CDR2 YYNGEE. The germline V and J ends were trimmed by 4 bases and 3 bases, with 10 bases remaining between them. The CDR3 sequence is CASSPPRDTEAFF. For the CDR3, the DNA is TGTGCCAGCAGCCCCCCCCGAGACACTGAAGCTTTCTTT. Full variable domain (rest looked up from reference TRBV9 and TRBJ1-1): DSGVTQTPKHLITATGQRVTLRCSPRSGDLSVYWYQQSLDQGLQFLIQYYNGEERAKGNILERFSAQQFPDLHSELNLSSLELGDSALYFCASSPPRDTEAFFGQGTRLTVV.

This chain links TRBV27 with TRBJ2-7, with D possibly matching TRBD2 (5 bases). Germline assignment: CDR1 MNHEY and CDR2 SMNVEV (reference sequence). This CDR3 is 15 amino acids long. Trimming shortened V by 6 bases and J by 2 bases, and 17 bases separated the two germline ends. Written as DNA, the CDR3 is TGTGCCAGCAGCCGACCGGGGTCAAGGGCCTACGAGCAGTACTTC. It codes for CASSRPGSRAYEQYF.

The rearrangement joins TRBV6-5 to TRBJ2-7; no firm D call. From germline, CDR1 is MNHEY and CDR2 SVGAGI. The CDR3 is 12 amino acids. Deletions cut 6 bases from V and 0 bases from J, with 6 bases between. In DNA form, the CDR3 reads TGTGCCAGCAGCTCCGGCTCCTACGAGCAGTACTTC. This sequence encodes CASSSGSYEQYF.

The CDR3 DNA reads TGTGCCAGCAGTGGGTGGGGGATCACCTACGAGCAGTACTTC. It yields the protein CASSGWGITYEQYF. V and J are TRBV6-1 and TRBJ2-7; D could derive from TRBD1 or TRBD2 (5 bases each). V shed 4 bases and J shed 2 bases, with 12 bases lying between them. The CDR3 runs 14 residues. Germline V lookup: CDR1 MNHNS, CDR2 SASEGT.

The chain combines TRBV7-8 with TRBJ2-2; 10 positions agree with TRBD2. Trimming at V came to 7 bases and at J to 3 bases, leaving 8 bases not matched to a gene. Germline V gene sequence: CDR1 SGHVS, CDR2 FQNEAQ. The CDR3 runs 16 residues. CDR3 amino acids: CASTRYLAGDTGELFF. The CDR3 nucleotides are TGTGCCAGCACCAGATATCTAGCGGGGGACACCGGGGAGCTGTTTTTT.

This sequence joins TRBV4-1 and TRBJ2-7, with 9 positions matching TRBD2. The germline V gene encodes CDR1 MGHRA and CDR2 YSYEKL. This CDR3 contains 14 residues. J gave up 3 bases and V 5 bases, and 5 bases lay outside the gene matches. CDR3: CASSFSSGNYEQYF. The CDR3 DNA reads as TGCGCCAGCAGCTTCTCTAGCGGGAACTACGAGCAGTACTTC.

The chain joins TRBV11-2 to TRBJ2-5; D gene ambiguous. The CDR3 consists of 15 residues. Germline CDR1 is SGHAT and CDR2 is FQNNGV. Between the trimmed V and J ends, which lost 4 bases and 1 base, there was a span of 13 bases. The CDR3 reads CASSSSPRLQETQYF. CDR3 nucleotide sequence: TGTGCCAGCAGCTCCTCCCCCAGGCTCCAAGAGACCCAGTACTTC. Looking up the rest from reference TRBV11-2 and TRBJ2-5 gives the full variable domain: EAGVAQSPRYKIIEKRQSVAFWCNPISGHATLYWYQQILGQGPKLLIQFQNNGVVDDSQLPKDRFSAERLKGVDSTLKIQPAKLEDSAVYLCASSSSPRLQETQYFGPGTRLLVL.

This clone came up once. V and J are TRBV11-3 and TRBJ2-2; no clear D gene. Germline V gives CDR1 SGHNT, CDR2 YENEEA. CDR3 length: 13 residues. Trimming shortened V by 10 bases and J by 1 base, and 10 bases separated the two germline ends. CDR3 protein: CATQPGNTGELFF. The CDR3 bases are TGTGCCACGCAGCCTGGGAACACCGGGGAGCTGTTTTTT.

This clone appeared a single time. This rearrangement joins TRBV10-1 to TRBJ2-3; 9 nucleotides match TRBD1. The junction had 19 bases not matched to a gene; V was cut back by 0 bases and J by 0 bases. CDR1 and CDR2 from the germline V gene are WNHNN and SYGVQD (reference sequence). The CDR3 runs to 22 residues. This chain's CDR3 is CASSESSGDLVDRGPSTDTQYF. CDR3 DNA sequence: TGCGCCAGCAGTGAGTCTTCGGGGGATTTAGTGGACAGGGGTCCTAGCACAGATACGCAGTATTTT.

The V and J genes are TRBV5-4 and TRBJ2-5; TRBD2 aligns across 8 bases. Judging by the DNA end, TRBJ2-7 fits better; the J call may be wrong. CDR3 length equals 12 residues. Looked up from germline, CDR1 is SGHNT and CDR2 is YYREEE (reference sequence). CDR3: CASTGLDREQYF. Here the CDR3 DNA reads TGTGCCAGCACGGGACTAGACCGCGAGCAGTACTTC.

The chain couples TRBV19 to TRBJ2-4; 11 bases align to TRBD1. This CDR3 spans 16 amino acids. V trimming: 5 bases; J trimming: 2 bases; junction bases outside the gene matches: 5. Per the germline V gene, CDR1 is LNHDA and CDR2 is SQIVND (reference sequence). For the CDR3, the DNA is TGTGCCAGTAGTCGGGACAGGGGGAGCCCCAAAAACATTCAGTACTTC. This gives the protein CASSRDRGSPKNIQYF.

This chain links TRBV5-5 with TRBJ2-7; maybe TRBD1 (5 bases). The V and J ends lost 0 bases and 5 bases respectively, with 12 bases between them. This CDR3 is built from 14 residues. Germline CDR1 is SGHKS and CDR2 is YYEKEE (reference sequence). The CDR3 DNA reads TGTGCCAGCAGCTTGGCGTGGGGCATCCACGAGCAGTACTTC. Protein: CASSLAWGIHEQYF.

The chain employs TRBV7-6 and TRBJ2-7; a possible D gene is TRBD2 (5 bases). CDR1 is SGHVS, CDR2 FNYEAQ, per germline. The V end was cut by 4 bases, the J end by 0 bases, with 22 bases between. The CDR3 is 18 amino acids. CDR3 sequence: CASSSSVGQAVDSYEQYF. CDR3 sequence (DNA): TGTGCCAGCAGCTCATCGGTTGGGCAAGCGGTAGACTCCTACGAGCAGTACTTC.

The chain uses TRBV7-9 and TRBJ2-1; TRBD2 aligns across 8 bases. The V and J ends lost 0 bases and 7 bases, in that order; junction bases with no gene match: 2. The CDR3 runs to 14 residues. From germline, CDR1 is SEHNR and CDR2 FQNEAQ (reference sequence). The CDR3 region has the DNA TGTGCCAGCAGCTTAGCGCGGGGGGAGAATGAGCAGTTCTTC. Amino acids: CASSLARGENEQFF. The variable domain in full, completed from reference TRBV7-9 and TRBJ2-1, reads DTGVSQNPRHKITKRGQNVTFRCDPISEHNRLYWYRQTLGQGPEFLTYFQNEAQLEKSRLLSDRFSAERPKGSFSTLEIQRTEQGDSAMYLCASSLARGENEQFFGPGTRLTVL.

The J gene is TRBJ2-2, the V gene TRBV13, with 8 nucleotides matching TRBD1. CDR1 PRHDT and CDR2 FYEKMQ come from the germline V gene (reference sequence). V was clipped by 4 bases and J by 7 bases; unmatched bases: 8. The CDR3 sequence is 15 residues long. Here the CDR3 reads CASSSPGQENGELFF. The CDR3 coding sequence is TGTGCCAGCAGCTCCCCGGGACAGGAAAACGGGGAGCTGTTTTTT.

This chain uses TRBV15 with TRBJ1-5; D gene uncertain. Looked up from germline, CDR1 is LNHNV and CDR2 is YYDKDF (reference sequence). V was clipped by 5 bases and J by 2 bases, with 16 bases between them. The CDR3 is 16 amino acids. CDR3 sequence (DNA): TGTGCCACCAGCGGTAGGACGCTAAGGGGCAATCAGCCCCAGCATTTT. Encoded protein: CATSGRTLRGNQPQHF.

The chain recombines TRBV28 with TRBJ2-7, with D possibly matching TRBD1 (6 bases). CDR1 is MDHEN and CDR2 is SYDVKM in the germline V gene. Trimming pared 10 bases from V and 6 bases from J, leaving 22 bases between. The CDR3 has 14 residues. CDR3: CATKVAGEWGEQYF. The CDR3 DNA sequence: TGTGCCACCAAAGTGGCAGGGGAATGGGGCGAGCAGTACTTC.